The 15 T cell receptor beta chains given below trace back to one sample, sequenced in a study of cytomegalovirus exposure and HLA in healthy donors. 60 Vbeta and 13 Jbeta primers were used in PCR. The protocol was immunoSEQ multiplex PCR, while the TCRdb copy is restricted to in-frame clones and leaves out a portion. The data show under 150,000 clones, approximately 9% seen once. Sequenced sample: PBMCs. These receptors were taken from a male donor in good health and CMV-seronegative.

This clone was observed a handful of times. The chain joins TRBV27 to TRBJ2-7; TRBD2 aligns across 9 bases. Trimming took 2 bases from V and 5 from J; bases not matched to a gene: 10. The CDR3 length is 16 residues. In germline, CDR1 is MNHEY, CDR2 SMNVEV (reference sequence). The CDR3 reads CASSLGWLAGSHEQYF. The CDR3 DNA sequence: TGTGCCAGCAGTTTAGGGTGGCTAGCGGGAAGCCACGAGCAGTACTTC.

This chain links TRBV4-3 with TRBJ2-2; 9 bases map to TRBD1. The CDR3 has 15 residues. Germline CDR1 and CDR2: LGHNA and YSLEER. Trimming took 4 bases from V and 3 from J; bases not matched to a gene: 3. The CDR3 DNA sequence: TGCGCCAGCAGCCGTGGACAGGGGTACACCGGGGAGCTGTTTTTT. Encoded protein: CASSRGQGYTGELFF.

This clone was picked up a small number of times. The J gene is TRBJ1-2, the V gene TRBV7-2; no reliable D call. Trimming removed 2 bases at V and 7 bases at J, with 11 bases between. There are 13 residues in the CDR3. The germline gives CDR1 SGHTA, CDR2 FQGNSA. The CDR3, as DNA: TGTGCCAGCAGCTTACCCCTGGGCGCTGGCTACACCTTC. Encoded protein: CASSLPLGAGYTF.

The chain links TRBV18 to TRBJ2-3; 8 nucleotides align to TRBD1. The CDR3 has 16 amino acids. Trimming took 3 bases from V and 1 from J; bases not matched to a gene: 6. Germline V gene sequence: CDR1 KGHSH, CDR2 LQKENI. The CDR3 region has the DNA TGTGCCAGCTCACCCGATGCGACAGGGGGCACAGATACGCAGTATTTT. As protein: CASSPDATGGTDTQYF.

In this sample, this clone turned up a few times. The V call is TRBV7-9, the J call TRBJ2-3; D is undetermined. The CDR3 has 15 amino acids. Germline loops: CDR1 SEHNR, CDR2 FQNEAQ (reference sequence). V shed 1 base and J shed 0 bases, with 8 bases lying between them. The DNA for the CDR3 is TGTGCCAGCAGCTTAGTCCTGACTAGCACAGATACGCAGTATTTT. It specifies CASSLVLTSTDTQYF.

In its sample, this clone was seen a few times. The chain combines TRBV4-3 with TRBJ1-2; TRBD1 aligns across 7 bases. V lost 4 bases and J lost 3; bases outside the gene matches: 8. The CDR3 spans 15 residues. Germline V gives CDR1 LGHNA, CDR2 YSLEER. This chain's CDR3 is CASSPDRVSHYGYTF. The DNA for the CDR3 is TGCGCCAGCAGCCCCGACAGGGTTTCCCACTATGGCTACACCTTC.

The V call is TRBV5-1, the J call TRBJ2-7, with 12 bases fitting TRBD1. The germline V gene encodes CDR1 SGHRS and CDR2 YFSETQ. Trimming at V came to 0 bases and at J to 5 bases, leaving 6 bases not matched to a gene. This CDR3 has 16 amino acids. The CDR3 loop is CASSLGGTGGIHEQYF. CDR3 DNA: TGCGCCAGCAGCTTGGGAGGGACAGGGGGCATCCACGAGCAGTACTTC.

The V and J genes are TRBV4-3 and TRBJ2-7, with 9 bases fitting TRBD2. CDR1 and CDR2 (germline): LGHNA, YSLEER. The V and J ends lost 4 bases and 2 bases, in that order; junction bases with no gene match: 21. This CDR3 has 20 amino acids. CDR3 bases: TGCGCCAGCAGCCTCCAGAAGAATGGTGGTGGGACTAGCTTTACCTACGAGCAGTACTTC. It is translated as CASSLQKNGGGTSFTYEQYF.

The table lists this clone with a few counts. The chain uses TRBV7-2 and TRBJ2-7, with 8 bases lining up with TRBD2. The germline CDR1 and CDR2 sequences are SGHTA and FQGNSA. The CDR3 sequence is 15 residues long. V shed 5 bases and J 1 base; nucleotides not matched to a gene: 7. The CDR3 protein is CASSEWTGGSYEQYF. As DNA, the CDR3 is TGTGCCAGCAGCGAGTGGACGGGGGGGTCCTACGAGCAGTACTTC.

This clone was seen only a few times. The sample carries other DNA sequences with the same CDR3. The chain carries TRBV27 and TRBJ1-5; 9 bases are shared with TRBD1. The trim removed 6 bases at V and 4 bases at J, leaving 4 bases unmatched. The CDR3 consists of 14 residues. Germline-derived CDR1 and CDR2 are MNHEY and SMNVEV (reference sequence). The CDR3: CASSPGTGNQPQHF. The DNA for the CDR3 is TGTGCCAGCAGCCCAGGGACAGGGAATCAGCCCCAGCATTTT.

The rearrangement uses TRBV19 and TRBJ2-7, with 9 bases aligning to TRBD1. Trimming cost V 3 bases and J 3 bases; bases outside gene matches: 9. Germline V gives CDR1 LNHDA, CDR2 SQIVND (reference sequence). The CDR3 consists of 16 residues. The CDR3 here is CASSMPRGTGNYEQYF. CDR3 in DNA: TGTGCCAGTAGTATGCCGCGCGGGACAGGGAACTACGAGCAGTACTTC.

V is TRBV25-1 and J is TRBJ1-4; tentative D call: TRBD1 (6 bases). Germline V gives CDR1 MGHDK, CDR2 SYGVNS. The ends were cut back, 3 bases at V and 3 bases at J, with 8 bases in the middle. The CDR3 spans 14 residues. The CDR3 DNA reads as TGTGCCAGCAGTGAGGGGGCAGCTAATGAAAAACTGTTTTTT. Protein product: CASSEGAANEKLFF.

The genes are TRBV7-3 and TRBJ2-5; D possibly corresponds to TRBD2 (6 bases). This CDR3 comprises 16 residues. The ends were cut back, 2 bases at V and 4 bases at J, with 17 bases in the middle. CDR1 and CDR2 from the germline V gene are SGHTA and FQGTGA. In DNA form, the CDR3 reads TGTGCCAGCAGCTTATCGGGTGGGGCCGGGGGAGAGACCCAGTACTTC. It yields the protein CASSLSGGAGGETQYF.

This clone was counted a few times. V gene TRBV28 combines with J gene TRBJ1-1, with 10 bases identical to TRBD1. In germline, CDR1 is MDHEN, CDR2 SYDVKM. The CDR3 contains 16 residues. Losses at the gene ends were 6 bases for V and 3 bases for J; bases not matched to a gene: 10. CDR3 coding DNA: TGTGCCAGCAGCCCCCGACAGGGGGCTAGGGACACTGAAGCTTTCTTT. This codes for CASSPRQGARDTEAFF.

This clone was counted only a few times. This chain links TRBV6-1 with TRBJ2-1; 9 bases fit TRBD2. The CDR3 runs to 15 residues. V lost 6 bases, J lost 0 bases, and 3 bases stayed unmatched. CDR1 is MNHNS and CDR2 is SASEGT in the germline V gene. The CDR3, as DNA: TGTGCCAGCAGAAGACTAGCGGTCTCCTACAATGAGCAGTTCTTC. Protein sequence: CASRRLAVSYNEQFF.